The 3 T cell receptor beta chains in this list originate from one sample, sequenced in a study of control samples from healthy donors and cancer patients. Here immunoSEQ multiplex PCR was the method, and the copy in TCRdb shows in-frame clones only, minus some. The sample records about 84,000 clones, 91% being singletons. The sample consisted of blood. These receptor sequences come from a man between 50 and 59 years old in good health.

The chain has TRBV3-1 (or the pseudogene TRBV3-2) and TRBJ2-7; perhaps TRBD2 as D (6 bases). This CDR3 is built from 14 residues. Trimming pared 1 base from V and 4 bases from J, leaving 11 bases between. CDR1 and CDR2 (germline): LGHDT, YNNKEL (reference sequence). Here the CDR3 DNA reads TGTGCCAGCAGCCAAGTAACAGGAGGGTACGAGCAGTACTTC. Translated, it gives CASSQVTGGYEQYF.

This clone was found a few times. This sample includes further DNA sequences coding for the same CDR3. This chain connects TRBV5-1 to TRBJ2-1; 7 nucleotides align to TRBD1. The V gene's germline CDR1 is SGHRS and CDR2 YFSETQ. V was pared by 6 bases and J by 0 bases, with 3 bases of the junction left unmatched. The CDR3 covers 14 residues. CDR3 bases: TGCGCCAGCAAATCAGGGGGCTCCTACAATGAGCAGTTCTTC. It translates to CASKSGGSYNEQFF.

V usage is TRBV12-5 and J usage is TRBJ2-3; D is tentatively TRBD1 or TRBD2 (5 bases each). The germline V gene has CDR1 LGHNT and CDR2 FRNRAP. V was pared by 5 bases and J by 0 bases, with 12 bases between. The CDR3 runs 15 residues. The chain's CDR3 is CASGGGRLSTDTQYF. The CDR3 DNA is TGTGCTAGTGGTGGGGGACGGTTAAGCACAGATACGCAGTATTTT. The whole variable domain, remainder taken from reference TRBV12-5 and TRBJ2-3, is DARVTQTPRHKVTEMGQEVTMRCQPILGHNTVFWYRQTMMQGLELLAYFRNRAPLDDSGMPKDRFSAEMPDATLATLKIQPSEPRDSAVYFCASGGGRLSTDTQYFGPGTRLTVL.